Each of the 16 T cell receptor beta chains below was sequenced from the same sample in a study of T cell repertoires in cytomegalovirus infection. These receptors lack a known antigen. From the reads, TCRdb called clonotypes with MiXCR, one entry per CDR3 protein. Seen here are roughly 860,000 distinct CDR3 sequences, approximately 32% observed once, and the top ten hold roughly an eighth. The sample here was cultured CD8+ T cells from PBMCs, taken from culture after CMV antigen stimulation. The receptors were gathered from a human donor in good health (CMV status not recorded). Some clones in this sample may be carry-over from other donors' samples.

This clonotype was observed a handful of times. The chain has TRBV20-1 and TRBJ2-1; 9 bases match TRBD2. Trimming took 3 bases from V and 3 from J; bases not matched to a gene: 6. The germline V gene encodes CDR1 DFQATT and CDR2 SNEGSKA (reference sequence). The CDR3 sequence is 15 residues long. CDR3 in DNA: TGCAGTGCTAGGTCTCTAGCGGGGAACTACAATGAGCAGTTCTTC. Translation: CSARSLAGNYNEQFF.

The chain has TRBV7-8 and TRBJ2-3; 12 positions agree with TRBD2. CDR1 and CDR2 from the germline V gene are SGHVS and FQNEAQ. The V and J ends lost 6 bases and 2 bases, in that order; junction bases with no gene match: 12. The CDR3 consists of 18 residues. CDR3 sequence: CASSQRLAGAPPTDTQYF. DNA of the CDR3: TGTGCCAGCAGTCAAAGACTAGCGGGGGCCCCCCCCACAGATACGCAGTATTTT.

As DNA, the CDR3 is TGTGCCAGCAGTTACTCGATCGGTTCGGGCGGCTACACCTTC. Translation gives CASSYSIGSGGYTF. This rearrangement joins TRBV6-5 to TRBJ1-2; D remains ambiguous. V shed 0 bases and J shed 8 bases, with 13 bases lying between them. The germline gives CDR1 MNHEY, CDR2 SVGAGI. The CDR3 has 14 amino acids.

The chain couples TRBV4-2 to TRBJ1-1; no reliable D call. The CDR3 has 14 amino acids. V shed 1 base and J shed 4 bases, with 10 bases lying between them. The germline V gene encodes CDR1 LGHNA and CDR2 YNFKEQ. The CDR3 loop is CASSQGIGSTEAFF. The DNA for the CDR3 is TGTGCCAGCAGCCAAGGCATAGGCAGCACTGAAGCTTTCTTT.

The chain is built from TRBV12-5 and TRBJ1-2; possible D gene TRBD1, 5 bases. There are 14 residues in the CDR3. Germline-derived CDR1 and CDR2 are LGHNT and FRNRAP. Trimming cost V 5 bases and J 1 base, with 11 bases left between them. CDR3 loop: CASGPSQGNYGYTF. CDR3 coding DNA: TGTGCTAGTGGTCCCTCCCAGGGTAACTATGGCTACACCTTC.

The CDR3 DNA sequence: TGTGCCAGCAGCGCATCTAGCGGGGGGCCGGCCGAGCAGTACTTC. It yields the protein CASSASSGGPAEQYF. The gene calls are TRBV7-6 and TRBJ2-7; 11 bases line up with TRBD2. The CDR3 runs to 15 residues. V was pared by 5 bases and J by 6 bases, with 9 bases of the junction left unmatched. Per germline, CDR1 SGHVS and CDR2 FNYEAQ. Full variable domain (outside the CDR3, taken from reference TRBV7-6 and TRBJ2-7): GAGVSQSPRYKVTKRGQDVALRCDPISGHVSLYWYRQALGQGPEFLTYFNYEAQQDKSGLPNDRFSAERPEGSISTLTIQRTEQRDSAMYRCASSASSGGPAEQYFGPGTRLTVT.

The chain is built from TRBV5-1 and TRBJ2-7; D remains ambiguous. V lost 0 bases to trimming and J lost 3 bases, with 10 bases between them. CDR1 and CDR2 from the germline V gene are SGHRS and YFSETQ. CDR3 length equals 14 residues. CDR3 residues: CASSLAPTIYEQYV. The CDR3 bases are TGCGCCAGCAGCTTGGCCCCAACAATCTACGAGCAGTACGTC.

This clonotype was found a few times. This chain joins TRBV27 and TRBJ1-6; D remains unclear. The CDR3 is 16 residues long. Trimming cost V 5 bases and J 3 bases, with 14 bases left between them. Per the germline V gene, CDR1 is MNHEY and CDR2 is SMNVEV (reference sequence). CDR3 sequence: CASSALADGYNSPLHF. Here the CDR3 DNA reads TGTGCCAGCAGTGCCCTCGCTGACGGCTATAATTCACCCCTCCACTTT.

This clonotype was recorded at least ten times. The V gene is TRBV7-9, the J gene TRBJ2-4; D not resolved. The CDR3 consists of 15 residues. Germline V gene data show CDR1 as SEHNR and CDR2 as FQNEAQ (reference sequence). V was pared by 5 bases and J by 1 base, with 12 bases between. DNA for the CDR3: TGTGCCAGCAGCAGCCCCGGGTTGGCCAAAAACATTCAGTACTTC. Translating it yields CASSSPGLAKNIQYF.

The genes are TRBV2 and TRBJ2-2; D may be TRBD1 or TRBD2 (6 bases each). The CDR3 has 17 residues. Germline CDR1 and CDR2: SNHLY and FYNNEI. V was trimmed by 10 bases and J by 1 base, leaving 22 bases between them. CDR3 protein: CAIPHLRGQGNTGELFF. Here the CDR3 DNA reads TGTGCCATCCCACACCTCCGGGGGCAGGGGAACACCGGGGAGCTGTTTTTT.

The CDR3 DNA follows: TGTGCCAGCAGTAATACAGGGGTAGCAGATACGCAGTATTTT. Its translation: CASSNTGVADTQYF. The chain recombines TRBV12-3 or TRBV12-4 with TRBJ2-3; the match to TRBD1 covers 7 bases. Trimming cost V 5 bases and J 4 bases; bases outside gene matches: 6. This CDR3 has 14 amino acids.

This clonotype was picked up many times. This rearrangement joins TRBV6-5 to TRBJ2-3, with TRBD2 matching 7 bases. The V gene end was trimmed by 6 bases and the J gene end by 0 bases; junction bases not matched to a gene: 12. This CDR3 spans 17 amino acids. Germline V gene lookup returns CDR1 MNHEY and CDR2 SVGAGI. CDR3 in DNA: TGTGCCAGCAGCTTGGGAGGGGTAATCTCTAGCACAGATACGCAGTATTTT. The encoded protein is CASSLGGVISSTDTQYF.

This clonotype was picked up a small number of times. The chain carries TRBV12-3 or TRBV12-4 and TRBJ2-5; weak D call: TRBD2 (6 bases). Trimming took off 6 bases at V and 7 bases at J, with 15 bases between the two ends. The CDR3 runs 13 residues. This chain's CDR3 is CASSTGLEGTQYF. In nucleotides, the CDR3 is TGTGCCAGCAGCACCGGCCTGGAGGGGACCCAGTACTTC.

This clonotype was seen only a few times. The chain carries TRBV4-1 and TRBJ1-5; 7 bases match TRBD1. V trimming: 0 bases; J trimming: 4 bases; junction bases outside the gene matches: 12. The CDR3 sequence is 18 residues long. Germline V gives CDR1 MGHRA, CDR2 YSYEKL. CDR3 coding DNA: TGCGCCAGCAGCCAAGAATTTTTGTCCCAGGGGGAGAATCAGCCCCAGCATTTT. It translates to CASSQEFLSQGENQPQHF.

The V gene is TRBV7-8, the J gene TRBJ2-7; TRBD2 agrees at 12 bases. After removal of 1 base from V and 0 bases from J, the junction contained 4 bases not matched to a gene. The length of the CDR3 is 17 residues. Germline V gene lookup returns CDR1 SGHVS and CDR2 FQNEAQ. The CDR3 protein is CASSLELAGGSSYEQYV. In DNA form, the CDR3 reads TGTGCCAGCAGCTTAGAACTAGCGGGGGGTAGCTCCTACGAGCAGTACGTC.

CDR3 region: CASTSPGDFTDTQYF. The CDR3 DNA is TGTGCCAGCACTTCACCGGGAGACTTCACAGATACGCAGTATTTT. The chain recombines TRBV2 with TRBJ2-3; D perhaps matches TRBD2 (6 bases). The CDR3 totals 15 residues. Trimming took off 7 bases at V and 2 bases at J, with 16 bases between the two ends. Germline V CDR1 and CDR2: SNHLY, FYNNEI.